This T cell receptor beta chain was documented in a study of Ad26.COV2.S vaccination and SARS-CoV-2 variants. The study, taken as a whole, reports: In TCR breadth and depth analyses, total T cell responses may have been underestimated. It was vaccine recipients, not placebo recipients, who had the higher spike-specific TCR breadth. Non-spike TCR breadth showed similarity between vaccine and placebo recipients.

The CDR3 totals 15 residues. The V and J ends lost 0 bases and 10 bases, in that order; junction bases with no gene match: 4. CDR1 WNHNN and CDR2 SYGVQD come from the germline V gene (reference sequence). Generated by immunoSEQ multiplex PCR, the TCRdb table keeps only in-frame clones and is missing some. The sample contains hundreds of thousands of clones, 92% of which appear only once. Points on this clone: Antigen: not known.

The chain employs TRBV10-1 and TRBJ2-1; 12 bases agree with TRBD1. This clonotype originated in a human donor who had recovered from COVID-19. Sequenced here: peripheral blood, sampled after recovery from COVID-19. The CDR3 DNA follows: TGCGCCAGCAGTGAGTCCGGGACAGGGGGCAACGAGCAGTTCTTC. Its protein product is CASSESGTGGNEQFF.